This T cell receptor (beta chain) was sequenced in a study of cytomegalovirus exposure and HLA in healthy donors. Whole-study results and caveats: A few chains tied to CMV proved CMV antigen-specific in vitro. Later, an analysis found that TCR clusters from the first cohort tended to co-occur in the 120 or so validation repertoires.

On this clone itself: Its antigen is still unknown.

Libraries were prepared by immunoSEQ multiplex PCR; TCRdb keeps only in-frame clonotypes and omits some of them. The data show more than 85,000 clones, with around 87% seen just once and 4% to 4.5% held by the top ten. It was the approximately 120-subject validation cohort, separate from the roughly 700-subject first cohort, to which the donors belonged. The junction had 4 bases not matched to a gene; V was cut back by 6 bases and J by 1 base. The CDR3 has 14 amino acids. Germline loops: CDR1 MNHEY, CDR2 SMNVEV (reference sequence). This clonotype originated in a woman aged 18-29 years in good health and CMV-seropositive. The rearrangement uses TRBV27 and TRBJ2-3, with TRBD2 matching over 7 bases. Sequenced sample: PBMCs. The CDR3 is CASRPSGRTDTQYF. The CDR3 DNA is TGTGCCAGCAGGCCTAGCGGCCGCACAGATACGCAGTATTTT.